The entry that follows covers one TCR beta chain sequence. Its antigen is as yet unknown. This entry belongs to a study of tumor and adjacent non-tumor tissue in lung cancer. On the study more broadly: Samples averaged roughly 4 million productive TCRbeta reads each.

No cell sorting was done before RNA was extracted from the tissue. The CDR3 totals 14 residues. Germline V gives CDR1 KGHDR, CDR2 SFDVKD. Study-wide results and limits: Significantly higher TCR diversity was found in tumor than normal lung. Tumor repertoires had a smaller top 100 clone share than normal lung. Shorter survival was associated with higher TCR diversity in tumors.

TCRbeta libraries were built with three rounds of nested PCR, modified from ARM-PCR. One entry per CDR3 protein, called by TCRdb with MiXCR from the multiplex PCR reads. The repertoire holds 220,000 or so distinct CDR3 sequences, with around 70% as singletons. This receptor was obtained from a man aged 60 to 75 with non-small cell lung cancer. This chain connects TRBV24-1 to TRBJ1-5; 10 nucleotides match TRBD1. Sequencing used lung tumor tissue. CDR3 protein: CVTGGGQGSQPQHF. The CDR3 DNA reads TGTGTCACAGGGGGGGGACAGGGGAGCCAGCCCCAGCATTTT.